Below are 21 T cell receptor beta chains sequenced from a single sample in a study of T cell responses to AZD1222 COVID-19 vaccine. The assay was immunoSEQ multiplex PCR, and TCRdb's table has in-frame clones only and misses some. The data show around 58,000 clones, about 86% seen once. The starting material was peripheral blood, obtained on day 0 of AZD1222 vaccination. These receptors originate from an adult in good health.

This clone has just one count. The chain joins TRBV7-2 to TRBJ1-1, with TRBD1 matching over 7 bases. Germline V gene data show CDR1 as SGHTA and CDR2 as FQGNSA. The CDR3 covers 14 residues. With V trimmed by 6 bases and J by 1 base, 5 bases remained unmatched. CDR3 in amino acids: CASRSGQSNTEAFF. The CDR3 DNA follows: TGTGCCAGCAGATCGGGACAGTCGAACACTGAAGCTTTCTTT.

The chain has TRBV12-5 and TRBJ2-1; the D gene is possibly TRBD2 (6 bases). CDR3 length: 15 residues. Germline V lookup: CDR1 LGHNT, CDR2 FRNRAP. Trimming shortened V by 2 bases and J by 0 bases, and 8 bases separated the two germline ends. The CDR3 DNA sequence: TGTGCTAGTGGTTTGCGGCGGGGCTCCTACAATGAGCAGTTCTTC. It specifies CASGLRRGSYNEQFF.

This clone was recorded once. The chain carries TRBV7-9 and TRBJ1-2, with D unclear. V was clipped by 1 base and J by 3 bases, with 9 bases between them. CDR3 length: 14 residues. Germline V gene data show CDR1 as SEHNR and CDR2 as FQNEAQ (reference sequence). CDR3 in DNA: TGTGCCAGCAGCTTAGACAACAGCTACTATGGCTACACCTTC. Protein sequence: CASSLDNSYYGYTF.

The chain uses TRBV2 and TRBJ2-7, with D maybe TRBD2 (5 bases). Trimming took off 11 bases at V and 11 bases at J, with 13 bases between the two ends. The CDR3 is 9 residues long. Germline loops: CDR1 SNHLY, CDR2 FYNNEI. The DNA for the CDR3 is TGTGCCCCCTACCCAGCGGAGTACTTC. Translation gives CAPYPAEYF.

This clone was counted between two and nine times. The chain combines TRBV28 with TRBJ1-3; D is unresolved. V dropped 5 bases and J dropped 1 base, with 12 bases sitting between them. The CDR3 runs to 15 residues. CDR1 MDHEN and CDR2 SYDVKM come from the germline V gene. Here the CDR3 DNA reads TGTGCCAGCAGTCAAGTGGTTCGGTCTGGAAACACCATATATTTT. Protein: CASSQVVRSGNTIYF.

This chain links TRBV7-2 with TRBJ2-3; D call uncertain. Between the trimmed V and J ends, which lost 3 bases and 0 bases, there was a span of 10 bases. This CDR3 contains 15 residues. Germline-derived CDR1 and CDR2 are SGHTA and FQGNSA. The CDR3 spells CASSFQQSSTDTQYF. CDR3 nucleotides: TGTGCCAGCAGCTTCCAGCAGTCTAGCACAGATACGCAGTATTTT.

The chain joins TRBV28 to TRBJ1-1; a possible D gene is TRBD1 (5 bases). CDR3 length equals 17 residues. V lost 7 bases, J lost 8 bases, and 29 bases lay in between. From germline, CDR1 is MDHEN and CDR2 SYDVKM. CDR3 sequence (DNA): TGTGCCAGCAACATTTTGGGGCCTGGTAGATCTGGAAGAGAAGCTTTCTTT. Translated: CASNILGPGRSGREAFF.

The genes are TRBV5-1 and TRBJ1-1; possibly TRBD1 for D (6 bases). The CDR3 sequence is 13 residues long. Trimming cost V 1 base and J 3 bases, with 7 bases left between them. CDR1 and CDR2 from the germline V gene are SGHRS and YFSETQ. The CDR3: CASSLSGDTEAFF. DNA for the CDR3: TGCGCCAGCAGCTTGTCAGGGGACACTGAAGCTTTCTTT.

In nucleotides, the CDR3 is TGTGCCAGCTCGACTACAGTCCTCCAGAACACTGAAGCTTTCTTT. This sequence encodes CASSTTVLQNTEAFF. V gene TRBV7-2 combines with J gene TRBJ1-1; D remains ambiguous. The CDR3 runs to 15 residues. Germline V gene lookup returns CDR1 SGHTA and CDR2 FQGNSA. V was shortened by 8 bases and J by 1 base, with 17 bases between the two germline ends. Full variable domain (missing parts from reference TRBV7-2 and TRBJ1-1): GAGVSQSPSNKVTEKGKDVELRCDPISGHTALYWYRQSLGQGLEFLIYFQGNSAPDKSGLPSDRFSAERTGGSVSTLTIQRTQQEDSAVYLCASSTTVLQNTEAFFGQGTRLTVV.

This clone was detected only a few times. The rearrangement uses TRBV5-4 and TRBJ2-5; weak D call: TRBD2 (6 bases). The CDR3 loop spans 15 amino acids. Per germline, CDR1 SGHNT and CDR2 YYREEE (reference sequence). The V gene lost 2 bases and the J gene lost 4 bases, with 15 bases spanning the gap. CDR3 DNA sequence: TGTGCCAGCAGCTTAGGAGGGGCGCTCTCAGAGACCCAGTACTTC. It yields the protein CASSLGGALSETQYF. Full variable domain (rest looked up from reference TRBV5-4 and TRBJ2-5): ETGVTQSPTHLIKTRGQQVTLRCSSQSGHNTVSWYQQALGQGPQFIFQYYREEENGRGNFPPRFSGLQFPNYSSELNVNALELDDSALYLCASSLGGALSETQYFGPGTRLLVL.

J is TRBJ2-7 and V is TRBV21-1; TRBD2 is the table's D call, not checked against the DNA. TRBV21-1 is designated a pseudogene. The CDR3 is made up of 14 amino acids. CDR3 loop: CASSKGGGPYEQYF. The CDR3 DNA reads TGTGCCAGCAGCAAAGGGGGGGGGCCCTACGAGCAGTACTTC.

In regard to this clone: The same CDR3 also results from other DNA sequences found in this sample. Written as DNA, the CDR3 is TGTGCCAGCTCACCAGGACAGGTGAACACTGAAGCTTTCTTT. It is translated as CASSPGQVNTEAFF. The chain combines TRBV18 with TRBJ1-1; 7 positions match TRBD1. The CDR3 is made up of 14 amino acids. CDR1 KGHSH and CDR2 LQKENI come from the germline V gene. V was clipped by 2 bases and J by 0 bases; unmatched bases: 0.

The rearrangement uses TRBV7-3 and TRBJ1-1, with D perhaps matching TRBD1 (5 bases). CDR1 and CDR2 from the germline V gene are SGHTA and FQGTGA. This CDR3 comprises 13 residues. V was pared by 2 bases and J by 8 bases, with 12 bases between. CDR3 in DNA: TGTGCCAGCAGCTTATCGTACGGGGCCGAAGCTTTCTTT. This gives the protein CASSLSYGAEAFF.

The sample holds a few counts of this clone. This rearrangement joins TRBV6-2 or TRBV6-3 to TRBJ1-5, with 10 bases identical to TRBD1. With V trimmed by 4 bases and J by 7 bases, 10 bases remained unmatched. CDR3 length: 16 residues. CDR1 is MNHEY and CDR2 is SVGEGT in the germline V gene. Here the CDR3 reads CASSSPGTGDRQPQHF. The CDR3, as DNA: TGTGCCAGCAGTTCTCCTGGGACAGGGGACCGGCAGCCCCAGCATTTT.

This sequence joins TRBV6-2 or TRBV6-3 and TRBJ2-4; 16 bases are shared with TRBD2. This CDR3 is 18 amino acids long. The V and J ends lost 4 bases and 3 bases, in that order; junction bases with no gene match: 6. CDR1 is MNHEY and CDR2 is SVGEGT in the germline V gene. The CDR3 bases are TGTGCCAGCAGTTTCCCGGGACTAGCGGGAGGGGTCAAAAACATTCAGTACTTC. Amino acids: CASSFPGLAGGVKNIQYF.

This chain links TRBV18 with TRBJ2-2; 12 bases fit TRBD1. This CDR3 has 21 amino acids. After removal of 3 bases from V and 4 bases from J, the junction contained 18 bases not matched to a gene. Germline lookup yields CDR1 KGHSH and CDR2 LQKENI. The CDR3 region is CASSPQPSLRDRGPGTGELFF. The CDR3 nucleotides are TGTGCCAGCTCACCCCAACCATCCCTCCGGGACAGGGGGCCAGGCACCGGGGAGCTGTTTTTT.

The chain is built from TRBV2 and TRBJ2-1; TRBD2 matches at 9 bases. Germline CDR1 reads SNHLY; CDR2 reads FYNNEI. V trimming: 4 bases; J trimming: 7 bases; junction bases outside the gene matches: 8. The CDR3 length is 15 residues. The DNA for the CDR3 is TGTGCCAGCAGTGTTAGCGGGGGTCGAGTGAATGAGCAGTTCTTC. It codes for CASSVSGGRVNEQFF.

V and J are TRBV19 and TRBJ2-3; TRBD2 matches at 13 bases. J gave up 1 base and V 5 bases, and 6 bases lay outside the gene matches. The CDR3 has 17 amino acids. CDR1 and CDR2 (germline): LNHDA, SQIVND (reference sequence). The CDR3, as DNA: TGTGCCAGTAGTGGACTAGCGGGAGCGGGGGGCACAGATACGCAGTATTTT. Protein product: CASSGLAGAGGTDTQYF.

The chain carries TRBV6-5 and TRBJ1-5; D uncertain. Trimming left V 6 bases short and J 4 bases short, with 10 bases between. Germline assignment: CDR1 MNHEY and CDR2 SVGAGI. This CDR3 is 13 amino acids long. CDR3 nucleotides: TGTGCCAGCAGCATGGGAGGGAATCAGCCCCAGCATTTT. The encoded protein is CASSMGGNQPQHF.

V usage is TRBV11-2 and J usage is TRBJ2-5; 11 positions match TRBD2. The CDR3 is 19 residues long. The V segment lost 1 base and the J segment 4 bases; nucleotides outside the gene matches: 14. Germline CDR1 is SGHAT and CDR2 is FQNNGV. The CDR3 DNA is TGTGCCAGCAGCTTAGGACGAAAGTCCGGGGGACTAGCGGTAGAGACCCAGTACTTC. Residues: CASSLGRKSGGLAVETQYF.

V and J are TRBV3-1 (or the pseudogene TRBV3-2) and TRBJ2-7, with 10 nucleotides matching TRBD2. The CDR3 runs 14 residues. V lost 4 bases and J lost 2; bases outside the gene matches: 2. Germline V CDR1 and CDR2: LGHDT, YNNKEL (reference sequence). The CDR3 loop reads CASSRAGGPYEQYF. CDR3 coding DNA: TGTGCCAGCAGCCGAGCGGGAGGGCCCTACGAGCAGTACTTC.